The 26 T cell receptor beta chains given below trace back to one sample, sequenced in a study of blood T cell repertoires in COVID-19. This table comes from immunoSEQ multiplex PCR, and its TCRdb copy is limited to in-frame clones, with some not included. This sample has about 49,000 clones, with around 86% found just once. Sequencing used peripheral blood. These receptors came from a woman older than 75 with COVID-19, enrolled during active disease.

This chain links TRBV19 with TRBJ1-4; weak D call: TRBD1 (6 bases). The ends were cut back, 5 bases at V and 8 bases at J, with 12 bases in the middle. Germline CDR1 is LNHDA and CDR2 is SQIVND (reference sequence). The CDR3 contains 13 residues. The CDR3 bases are TGTGCCAGTAGTTCAGGGGTAGAGGAAAAACTGTTTTTT. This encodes CASSSGVEEKLFF.

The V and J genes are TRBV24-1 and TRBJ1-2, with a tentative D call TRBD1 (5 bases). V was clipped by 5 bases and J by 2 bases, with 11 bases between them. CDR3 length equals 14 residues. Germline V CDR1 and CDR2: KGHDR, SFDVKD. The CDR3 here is CATSGGVRNYGYTF. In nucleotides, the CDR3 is TGTGCCACCAGTGGGGGGGTCAGGAACTATGGCTACACCTTC.

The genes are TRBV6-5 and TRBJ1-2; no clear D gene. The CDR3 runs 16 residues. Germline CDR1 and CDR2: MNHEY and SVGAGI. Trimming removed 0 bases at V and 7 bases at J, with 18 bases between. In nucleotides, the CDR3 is TGTGCCAGCAGTTACTCGTACCGGGGAGCCACCGGTGGCTACACCTTC. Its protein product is CASSYSYRGATGGYTF.

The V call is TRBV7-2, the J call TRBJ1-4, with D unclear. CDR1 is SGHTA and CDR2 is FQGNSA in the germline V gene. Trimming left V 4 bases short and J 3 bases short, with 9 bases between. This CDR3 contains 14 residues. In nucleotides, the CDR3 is TGTGCCAGCAGCTCCTTCAACTCTAATGAAAAACTGTTTTTT. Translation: CASSSFNSNEKLFF. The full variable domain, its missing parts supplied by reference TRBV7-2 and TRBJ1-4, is GAGVSQSPSNKVTEKGKDVELRCDPISGHTALYWYRQSLGQGLEFLIYFQGNSAPDKSGLPSDRFSAERTGGSVSTLTIQRTQQEDSAVYLCASSSFNSNEKLFFGSGTQLSVL.

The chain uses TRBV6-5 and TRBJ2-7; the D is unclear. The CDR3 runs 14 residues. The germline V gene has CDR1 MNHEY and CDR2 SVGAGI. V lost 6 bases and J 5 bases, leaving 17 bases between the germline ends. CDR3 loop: CASSPVLTRHEQYF. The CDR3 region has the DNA TGTGCCAGCAGCCCGGTCCTAACGCGGCACGAGCAGTACTTC.

The DNA of the CDR3 is TGTGCCAGCAGTTCGCAACAGGGATGGCAACTGTTTTTT. This codes for CASSSQQGWQLFF. V usage is TRBV12-3 or TRBV12-4 and J usage is TRBJ1-4; possible D gene TRBD1, 6 bases. Trimming took 4 bases from V and 12 from J, leaving 15 bases between them. CDR3 size: 13 residues.

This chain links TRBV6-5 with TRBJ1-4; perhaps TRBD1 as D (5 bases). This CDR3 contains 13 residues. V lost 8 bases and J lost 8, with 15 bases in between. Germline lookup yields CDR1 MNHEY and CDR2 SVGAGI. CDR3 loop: CASQGTSREKLFF. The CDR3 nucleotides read TGTGCCAGCCAGGGAACGAGTAGGGAAAAACTGTTTTTT.

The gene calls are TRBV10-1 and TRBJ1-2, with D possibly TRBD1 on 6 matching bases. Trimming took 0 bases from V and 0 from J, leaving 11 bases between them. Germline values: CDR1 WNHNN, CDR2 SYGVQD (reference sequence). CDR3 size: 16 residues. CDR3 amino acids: CASSESPGQTNYGYTF. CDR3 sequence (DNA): TGCGCCAGCAGTGAGTCTCCAGGACAGACTAACTATGGCTACACCTTC.

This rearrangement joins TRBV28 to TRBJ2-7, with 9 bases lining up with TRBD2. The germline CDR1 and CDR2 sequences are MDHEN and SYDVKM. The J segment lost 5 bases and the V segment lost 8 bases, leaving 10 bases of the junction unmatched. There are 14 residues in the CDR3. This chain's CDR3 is CASQTRLAANEQYF. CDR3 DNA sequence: TGTGCCAGCCAAACGAGACTAGCGGCCAACGAGCAGTACTTC.

CDR3 residues: CASSSGQGGDTQYF. Here the CDR3 DNA reads TGTGCCAGTAGTAGCGGACAGGGTGGGGATACGCAGTATTTT. The genes are TRBV19 and TRBJ2-3, with 8 bases aligning to TRBD1. The V gene end was trimmed by 4 bases and the J gene end by 6 bases; junction bases not matched to a gene: 6. Germline-derived CDR1 and CDR2 are LNHDA and SQIVND (reference sequence). The CDR3 consists of 14 residues.

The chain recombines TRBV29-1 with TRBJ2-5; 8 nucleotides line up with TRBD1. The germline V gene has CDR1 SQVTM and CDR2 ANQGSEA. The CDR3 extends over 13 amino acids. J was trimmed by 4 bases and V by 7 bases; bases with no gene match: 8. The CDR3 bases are TGCAGCGCCAGACAGGGGTCAGGAGAGACCCAGTACTTC. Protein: CSARQGSGETQYF.

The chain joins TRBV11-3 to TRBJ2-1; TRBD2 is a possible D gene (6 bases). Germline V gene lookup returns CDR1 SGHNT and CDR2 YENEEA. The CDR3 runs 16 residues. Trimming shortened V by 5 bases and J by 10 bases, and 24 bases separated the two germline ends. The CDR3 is CASSADGSGLRGEQFF. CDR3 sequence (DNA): TGTGCCAGCAGCGCCGATGGTAGCGGACTACGGGGGGAGCAGTTCTTC.

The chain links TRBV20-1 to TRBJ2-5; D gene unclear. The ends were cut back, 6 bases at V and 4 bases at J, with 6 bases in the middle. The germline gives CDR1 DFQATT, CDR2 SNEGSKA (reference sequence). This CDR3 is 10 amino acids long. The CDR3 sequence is CSAVRETQYF. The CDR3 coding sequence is TGCAGTGCGGTTAGAGAGACCCAGTACTTC.

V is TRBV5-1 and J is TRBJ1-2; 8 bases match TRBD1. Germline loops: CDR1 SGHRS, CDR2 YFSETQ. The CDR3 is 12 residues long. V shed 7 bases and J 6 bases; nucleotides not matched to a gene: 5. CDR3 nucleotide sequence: TGCGCCAGCTCTGAACAGGGGGATGGCTACACCTTC. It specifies CASSEQGDGYTF.

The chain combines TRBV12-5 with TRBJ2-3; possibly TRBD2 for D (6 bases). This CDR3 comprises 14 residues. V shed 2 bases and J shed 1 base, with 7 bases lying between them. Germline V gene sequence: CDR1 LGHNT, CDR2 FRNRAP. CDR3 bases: TGTGCTAGTGGTTTGTTAGCGGGCACAGATACGCAGTATTTT. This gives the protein CASGLLAGTDTQYF.

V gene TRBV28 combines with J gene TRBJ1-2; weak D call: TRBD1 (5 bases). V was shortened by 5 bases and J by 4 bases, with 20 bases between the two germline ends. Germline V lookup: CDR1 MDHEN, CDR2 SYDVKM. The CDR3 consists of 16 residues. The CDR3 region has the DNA TGTGCCAGCAGTCCCCCTGGCGGCAGGGTTCTCTATGGCTACACCTTC. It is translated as CASSPPGGRVLYGYTF.

The CDR3 region is CASSGGQGGTQYF. Here the CDR3 DNA reads TGTGCCAGCAGCGGGGGACAGGGGGGGACCCAGTACTTC. The rearrangement links TRBV5-4 to TRBJ2-5; the match to TRBD1 covers 11 bases. The CDR3 length is 13 residues. The J segment lost 7 bases and the V segment lost 4 bases, leaving 3 bases of the junction unmatched. CDR1 is SGHNT, CDR2 YYREEE, per germline (reference sequence).

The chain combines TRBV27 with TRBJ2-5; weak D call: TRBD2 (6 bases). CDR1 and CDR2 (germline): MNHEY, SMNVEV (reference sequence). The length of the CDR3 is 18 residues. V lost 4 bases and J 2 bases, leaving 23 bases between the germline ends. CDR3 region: CASSSSPRVTSLQETQYF. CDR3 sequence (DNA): TGTGCCAGCAGTTCTTCCCCGCGTGTTACTAGCTTACAAGAGACCCAGTACTTC.

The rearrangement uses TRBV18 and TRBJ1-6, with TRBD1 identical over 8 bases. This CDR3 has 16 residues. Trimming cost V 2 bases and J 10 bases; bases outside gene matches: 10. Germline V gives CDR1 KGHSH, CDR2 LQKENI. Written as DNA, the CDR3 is TGTGCCAGCTCACCAAGGAGGCAGGGGGCGGGATCACCCCTCCACTTT. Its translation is CASSPRRQGAGSPLHF.

The CDR3 bases are TGTGCCAGCAGCTTGACAAAGAACACTGAAGCTTTCTTT. Amino acid sequence: CASSLTKNTEAFF. The chain carries TRBV5-6 and TRBJ1-1; no definite D call. Trimming cost V 1 base and J 1 base, with 5 bases left between them. Germline assignment: CDR1 SGHDT and CDR2 YYEEEE. CDR3 length equals 13 residues. Complete variable domain (other parts from reference TRBV5-6 and TRBJ1-1): DAGVTQSPTHLIKTRGQQVTLRCSPKSGHDTVSWYQQALGQGPQFIFQYYEEEERQRGNFPDRFSGHQFPNYSSELNVNALLLGDSALYLCASSLTKNTEAFFGQGTRLTVV.

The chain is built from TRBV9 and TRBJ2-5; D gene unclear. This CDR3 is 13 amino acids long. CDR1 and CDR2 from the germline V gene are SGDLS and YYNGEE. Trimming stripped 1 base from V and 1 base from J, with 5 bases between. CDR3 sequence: CASSVRFQETQYF. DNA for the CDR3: TGTGCCAGCAGCGTACGGTTCCAAGAGACCCAGTACTTC.

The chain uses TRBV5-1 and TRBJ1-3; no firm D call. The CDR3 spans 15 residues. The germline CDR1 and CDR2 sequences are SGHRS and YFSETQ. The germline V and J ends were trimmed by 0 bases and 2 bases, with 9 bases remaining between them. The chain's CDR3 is CASSLETGTGNTIYF. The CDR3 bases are TGCGCCAGCAGCTTGGAAACGGGTACTGGAAACACCATATATTTT. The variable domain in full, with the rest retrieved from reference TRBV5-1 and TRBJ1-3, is KAGVTQTPRYLIKTRGQQVTLSCSPISGHRSVSWYQQTPGQGLQFLFEYFSETQRNKGNFPGRFSGRQFSNSRSEMNVSTLELGDSALYLCASSLETGTGNTIYFGEGSWLTVV.

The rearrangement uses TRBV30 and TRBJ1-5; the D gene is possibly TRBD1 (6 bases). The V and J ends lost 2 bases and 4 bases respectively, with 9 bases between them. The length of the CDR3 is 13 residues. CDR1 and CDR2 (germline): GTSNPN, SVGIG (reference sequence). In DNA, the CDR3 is TGTGCCTGGAGTCACAGGGATAATCAGCCCCAGCATTTT. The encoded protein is CAWSHRDNQPQHF.

The DNA of the CDR3 is TGCGCCAGCAGTGAGTCGACTCTGCGGGATCTAGCGGGGGGGAGGCAGTATTTT. This gives the protein CASSESTLRDLAGGRQYF. The chain recombines TRBV10-1 with TRBJ2-3; 12 bases fit TRBD2. The CDR3 runs 18 residues. Per the germline V gene, CDR1 is WNHNN and CDR2 is SYGVQD (reference sequence). The ends lost 0 bases at V and 11 bases at J; junction bases unmatched: 15.

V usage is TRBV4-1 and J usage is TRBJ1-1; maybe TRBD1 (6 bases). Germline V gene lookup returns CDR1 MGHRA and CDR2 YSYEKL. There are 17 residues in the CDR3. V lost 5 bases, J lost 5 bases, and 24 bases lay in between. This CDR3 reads CASSAVKGGRGSTEAFF. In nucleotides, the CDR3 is TGCGCCAGCAGCGCAGTTAAGGGTGGCAGGGGTTCTACTGAAGCTTTCTTT.

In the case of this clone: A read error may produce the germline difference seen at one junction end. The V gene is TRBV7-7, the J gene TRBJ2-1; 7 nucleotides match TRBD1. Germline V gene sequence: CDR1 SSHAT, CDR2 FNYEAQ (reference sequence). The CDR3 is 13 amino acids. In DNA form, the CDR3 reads TGTGCTAGCAGCTTAGGACAGGACAATGAGCAGTTCTTC. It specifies CASSLGQDNEQFF.